The clone carrying this T cell receptor (beta chain) was recorded many times. The antigen is unknown. CDR1 is SGHTA, CDR2 FQGNSA, per germline. The CDR3 loop spans 14 amino acids. With 5 bases removed from V and 7 bases from J, the gap between germline ends came to 17 bases. The data derive from a study of T cells in Graves' hyperthyroidism and ophthalmopathy. Across the whole study: Upon initial diagnosis and before any treatment, peripheral blood was collected. Study results and caveats: In the blood, most expanded thyroid clonotypes above 0.001 appeared as well. The model foresaw ophthalmopathy a median approximately 6.3 months prior to onset.

Uncontrolled infection, other autoimmune disease, pregnancy or lactation led to exclusion. Amplification of TCR beta CDR3 regions was performed using RNA transcripts as template. The HTBI primer set served for first-round RT-PCR of the TCR CDR3. TCRdb passed the multiplex PCR reads through MiXCR, listing each CDR3 protein once. The data show roughly 380,000 distinct CDR3 sequences, around 15% seen once. Specimen: blood. The V call is TRBV7-2, the J call TRBJ1-2; D ambiguous. This receptor was identified in a woman under 30 with Graves' hyperthyroidism. The CDR3 DNA follows: TGTGCCAGCAGCATCACTAGACCGTTGGCTGGCTACACCTTC. Its translation: CASSITRPLAGYTF.